The 26 T cell receptor beta chains listed next were all sequenced from one sample in a study of esophageal squamous cell carcinoma tumors. PCR used a TCR alpha or TCR beta constant-region primer with a P20EA primer, then nested PCR with CA2 or CB2. Unbiased adaptor ligation RT-PCR amplified the TCR genes, and a polyT18-containing BSL-18E primer primed reverse transcription. TCRdb processed the 5' RACE reads anew with MiXCR; each CDR3 protein has one entry. The repertoire includes thousands of distinct CDR3 sequences, under 25% of them detected once, and around 31% sits in the top ten. The source material was tumor tissue. Receptors originate from a man aged 45-85 years with esophageal squamous cell carcinoma.

The V and J genes are TRBV20-1 and TRBJ2-5, with no clear D. The CDR3 runs to 13 residues. V lost 1 base, J lost 5 bases, and 11 bases lay in between. Germline V gives CDR1 DFQATT, CDR2 SNEGSKA (reference sequence). DNA for the CDR3: TGCAGTGCTAGAGGCCGCGATGGCGAGACCCAGTACTTC. Translating it yields CSARGRDGETQYF.

By share, this clonotype ranks as medium-sized. This chain uses TRBV7-9 with TRBJ2-1; D is unclear. CDR3 size: 12 residues. Deletions cut 3 bases from V and 7 bases from J, with 7 bases between. The germline V gene has CDR1 SEHNR and CDR2 FQNEAQ (reference sequence). The CDR3 sequence: CASSFTDNEQFF. The CDR3 DNA is TGTGCCAGCAGCTTTACAGATAATGAGCAGTTCTTC.

The chain employs TRBV28 and TRBJ2-7; 12 bases fit TRBD1. CDR1 and CDR2 (germline): MDHEN, SYDVKM. J was trimmed by 6 bases and V by 4 bases; bases with no gene match: 7. The CDR3 extends over 15 amino acids. The CDR3 nucleotides read TGTGCCAGCAGTTCCCCGGGACAGGGGGCTGGCGAGCAGTACTTC. It translates to CASSSPGQGAGEQYF.

This clonotype is medium-sized by share. The chain employs TRBV29-1 and TRBJ2-1, with D perhaps being TRBD1 or TRBD2 (5 bases each). The CDR3 length is 12 residues. Germline CDR1 SQVTM, CDR2 ANQGSEA. Trimming pared 8 bases from V and 7 bases from J, leaving 15 bases between. In nucleotides, the CDR3 is TGCAGCTTCGCCCCGGGACCGAATGAGCAGTTCTTC. Translation: CSFAPGPNEQFF.

Concerning this clonotype itself: A much bigger clone sits one base away, suggesting this may be a read error. J is TRBJ2-5 and V is TRBV20-1; a possible D gene is TRBD1 (5 bases). Looked up from germline, CDR1 is DFQATT and CDR2 is SNEGSKA (reference sequence). CDR3 length: 13 amino acids. In DNA, the CDR3 is TGCAGTGCTCCTCGCCAGGGCAAAGAGACCAAGTACTTC. This encodes CSAPRQGKETKYF.

Turning to this clonotype: Given a much more abundant clone one base away, this may be a read error. The CDR3 does not close with the conserved phenylalanine or tryptophan, likely indicating a read error. The V call is TRBV19, the J call TRBJ2-1; D gene uncertain. V was shortened by 5 bases and J by 8 bases, with 13 bases between the two germline ends. This CDR3 has 13 amino acids. Germline values: CDR1 LNHDA, CDR2 SQIVND (reference sequence). DNA of the CDR3: TGTGCCAGTAGTCTGTCCACGGCGTATGAGCAGTTCTGC. It translates to CASSLSTAYEQFC.

This clonotype has a handful of counts. The rearrangement joins TRBV11-2 to TRBJ2-5; 11 nucleotides line up with TRBD2. In germline, CDR1 is SGHAT, CDR2 FQNNGV. The CDR3 is 17 amino acids. Trimming cost V 1 base and J 4 bases; bases outside gene matches: 8. CDR3 sequence reads: CASSLGVLAGEGETQYF. Here the CDR3 DNA reads TGTGCCAGCAGCTTAGGAGTACTAGCGGGAGAGGGAGAGACCCAGTACTTC.

The chain links TRBV28 to TRBJ2-7, with 8 bases fitting TRBD1. The CDR3 is 14 residues long. Germline CDR1 is MDHEN and CDR2 is SYDVKM. V was pared by 6 bases and J by 2 bases, with 6 bases of the junction left unmatched. The CDR3 spells CASSFWTGTYEQYF. In DNA form, the CDR3 reads TGTGCCAGCAGCTTTTGGACAGGGACCTACGAGCAGTACTTC.

This clonotype was seen ten or more times. This chain links TRBV11-2 with TRBJ2-3; D call uncertain. Germline V CDR1 and CDR2: SGHAT, FQNNGV. This CDR3 is built from 11 residues. The V and J ends lost 6 bases and 4 bases respectively, with 5 bases between them. The CDR3 loop reads CASSTSDTQYF. In DNA, the CDR3 is TGTGCCAGCAGTACGTCAGATACGCAGTATTTT.

This clonotype came up a few times. This chain uses TRBV28 with TRBJ2-1; 8 positions match TRBD2. Germline-derived CDR1 and CDR2 are MDHEN and SYDVKM. The junction had 13 bases not matched to a gene; V was cut back by 10 bases and J by 8 bases. The CDR3 loop spans 14 amino acids. The CDR3 DNA reads as TGTGCCACCAATCGACTAGCGAGTCGAGATGAGCAGTTCTTC. It specifies CATNRLASRDEQFF.

With regard to this clonotype: A much larger clone lies a single base off, so this may be a read error. The V call is TRBV12-3 or TRBV12-4, the J call TRBJ1-2, with TRBD1 identical over 8 bases. The CDR3 contains 12 residues. CDR3 in amino acids: CASSPGGGGDTF. In DNA form, the CDR3 reads TGTGCCAGCAGTCCAGGGGGCGGTGGCGACACCTTC.

Of note for this clonotype: A much larger clone is a single base away; this may be a read error. This chain joins TRBV20-1 and TRBJ2-4; 7 nucleotides align to TRBD2. The germline V gene has CDR1 DFQATT and CDR2 SNEGSKA (reference sequence). The CDR3 consists of 16 residues. This CDR3 reads CSVRPFSGLAKNIQYF. The CDR3 DNA is TGCAGTGTTAGACCCTTTAGCGGGTTAGCCAAAAACATTCAGTACTTC.

In this sample, this clonotype is large (0.1 to 1%). This chain connects TRBV5-8 to TRBJ1-5; D possibly corresponds to TRBD1 (6 bases). V dropped 5 bases and J dropped 5 bases, with 17 bases sitting between them. The germline gives CDR1 SGHTS, CDR2 YDEGEE. This CDR3 contains 15 residues. CDR3 region: CASRPYRETDQPQHF. For the CDR3, the DNA is TGTGCCAGCAGACCTTACAGGGAAACGGATCAGCCCCAGCATTTT.

This clonotype has only one observation. The chain couples TRBV14 to TRBJ2-7; 7 bases agree with TRBD1. J lost 3 bases, V lost 10 bases, and 9 bases had no gene match. Per germline, CDR1 SGHDN and CDR2 FVKESK. The CDR3 covers 13 residues. This chain's CDR3 is CANLQGPDYEQYF. The CDR3 region has the DNA TGTGCCAACCTACAGGGGCCCGACTACGAGCAGTACTTC.

The chain uses TRBV12-3 or TRBV12-4 and TRBJ2-5, with TRBD2 matching 13 bases. The CDR3 extends over 14 amino acids. V shed 8 bases and J 5 bases; nucleotides not matched to a gene: 5. CDR3 sequence reads: CASAGLAGKETQYF. CDR3 nucleotides: TGTGCCAGCGCGGGACTAGCGGGAAAGGAGACCCAGTACTTC.

By proportion, this clonotype is medium-sized. The chain combines TRBV7-9 with TRBJ2-3; D not resolved. This CDR3 is 12 amino acids long. Trimming removed 5 bases from V and 6 bases from J, with 9 bases in between. The germline gives CDR1 SEHNR, CDR2 FQNEAQ (reference sequence). This chain's CDR3 is CASSTQSDTQYF. In nucleotides, the CDR3 is TGTGCCAGCAGCACCCAATCGGATACGCAGTATTTT.

As regards this clonotype: A much larger clone sits a single nucleotide away, making a read error possible. The chain employs TRBV11-1 and TRBJ2-7; TRBD1 is a possible D gene (6 bases). The CDR3 sequence is 15 residues long. From germline, CDR1 is SGHAT and CDR2 FQDESV (reference sequence). The V end lost 4 bases, the J end lost 7 bases, and 20 bases lay between the germline ends. The CDR3 protein is CASSSSYGGYNEQYF. The DNA of the CDR3 is TGTGCCAGCAGCTCCAGTTATGGGGGCTACAATGAGCAGTACTTC.

This clonotype was recorded a few times. V usage is TRBV29-1 and J usage is TRBJ1-1, with D tentatively TRBD1 (6 bases). V was pared by 4 bases and J by 3 bases, with 9 bases between. The CDR3 extends over 12 amino acids. In germline, CDR1 is SQVTM, CDR2 ANQGSEA. As DNA, the CDR3 is TGCAGCGTTGGGACAGAGGACACTGAAGCTTTCTTT. Protein sequence: CSVGTEDTEAFF. The full variable domain, with the rest looked up from reference TRBV29-1 and TRBJ1-1, is SAVISQKPSRDICQRGTSLTIQCQVDSQVTMMFWYRQQPGQSLTLIATANQGSEATYESGFVIDKFPISRPNLTFSTLTVSNMSPEDSSIYLCSVGTEDTEAFFGQGTRLTVV.

This clonotype was seen a handful of times. The chain uses TRBV10-3 and TRBJ2-3; D is unresolved. CDR1 is ENHRY, CDR2 SYGVKD, per germline. The CDR3 consists of 15 residues. V was trimmed by 0 bases and J by 1 base, leaving 8 bases between them. The CDR3 spells CAISESWLGTDTQYF. The CDR3, as DNA: TGTGCCATCAGTGAGTCGTGGTTGGGCACAGATACGCAGTATTTT.

V is TRBV6-5 and J is TRBJ2-5; TRBD2 might be the D (6 bases). This CDR3 has 14 residues. Per the germline V gene, CDR1 is MNHEY and CDR2 is SVGAGI. Trimming left V 2 bases short and J 2 bases short, with 9 bases between. The CDR3 spells CASSYNRGQETQYF. The CDR3 bases are TGTGCCAGCAGTTACAATCGGGGGCAAGAGACCCAGTACTTC.

The chain employs TRBV15 and TRBJ2-1, with 7 bases matching TRBD2. This CDR3 region has 18 residues. CDR1 and CDR2 (germline): LNHNV, YYDKDF (reference sequence). V shed 0 bases and J 3 bases; nucleotides not matched to a gene: 11. The CDR3 DNA reads as TGTGCCACCAGCAGAGATTTTGCTTGGCGGGAGTTCTACAATGAGCAGTTCTTC. This gives the protein CATSRDFAWREFYNEQFF.

This clonotype showed up just a few times. The chain is built from TRBV11-2 and TRBJ2-2; D gene unclear. This CDR3 spans 13 amino acids. Looked up from germline, CDR1 is SGHAT and CDR2 is FQNNGV. Trimming pared 3 bases from V and 10 bases from J, leaving 12 bases between. CDR3 sequence: CASSLQEIAELFF. Written as DNA, the CDR3 is TGTGCCAGCAGCTTGCAAGAGATAGCGGAGCTGTTTTTT.

There are a few counts of this clonotype. The CDR3 protein is CASRGLAPSYEQYF. In DNA, the CDR3 is TGTGCCAGCAGGGGACTAGCGCCTTCCTACGAGCAGTACTTC. The chain links TRBV25-1 to TRBJ2-7; 10 bases fit TRBD2. V gave up 6 bases and J gave up 1 base; unmatched junction bases: 3. The V gene's germline CDR1 is MGHDK and CDR2 SYGVNS. The CDR3 covers 14 residues.

This clonotype was seen many times. The V and J genes are TRBV24-1 and TRBJ2-3; D is undetermined. Trimming removed 3 bases at V and 3 bases at J, with 21 bases between. Germline V gene sequence: CDR1 KGHDR, CDR2 SFDVKD. CDR3 size: 18 residues. CDR3 nucleotide sequence: TGTGCCACCAGTGATCCTGACTCACTTGTGTTTAGGACAGATACGCAGTATTTT. Its translation is CATSDPDSLVFRTDTQYF.

Details on this clonotype: A much larger clone is a single base away; this may be a read error. The chain links TRBV20-1 to TRBJ2-7; D uncertain. The CDR3 runs to 12 residues. Germline values: CDR1 DFQATT, CDR2 SNEGSKA (reference sequence). Between the trimmed V and J ends, which lost 5 bases and 2 bases, there was a span of 10 bases. CDR3 DNA: TGCAGTGCTGAGCCCATAACCTACGAGCAGTACTTC. Translated, it gives CSAEPITYEQYF.

The table lists this clonotype with a few counts. The rearrangement links TRBV28 to TRBJ1-2; 7 nucleotides align to TRBD1. This CDR3 comprises 13 residues. The V gene's germline CDR1 is MDHEN and CDR2 SYDVKM. V was pared by 11 bases and J by 3 bases, with 9 bases of the junction left unmatched. The CDR3 here is CAASGTVYYGYTF. The CDR3 nucleotides are TGTGCCGCATCCGGGACAGTTTACTATGGCTACACCTTC.